The source of this TCR beta chain is a study of cytomegalovirus exposure and HLA in healthy donors. The CDR3 is 17 residues long. V shed 0 bases and J 6 bases; nucleotides not matched to a gene: 13. The germline CDR1 and CDR2 sequences are SGHNT and YYREEE (reference sequence). Concerning this clone itself: Its antigen is currently unknown.

The study's findings and limits: The only immune exposure information that was available was CMV serostatus. Reported results showed that the classifier diagnosed cytomegalovirus status with high specificity and sensitivity.

The PCR used 60 Vbeta and 13 Jbeta primers. Measured with immunoSEQ multiplex PCR; TCRdb has only the in-frame clones, and not every one. Among about 240,000 clones listed, about 80% were seen once. V gene TRBV5-4 combines with J gene TRBJ2-5, with TRBD1 matching 8 bases. The specimen sequenced was PBMCs. The TCR sequence derives from a woman in her fifties or sixties in good health and CMV-seropositive. The CDR3: CASSLDGTGGGGQTQYF. The CDR3 DNA follows: TGTGCCAGCAGCTTGGATGGGACAGGTGGCGGAGGCCAGACCCAGTACTTC. The variable domain in full, with the rest retrieved from reference TRBV5-4 and TRBJ2-5, is ETGVTQSPTHLIKTRGQQVTLRCSSQSGHNTVSWYQQALGQGPQFIFQYYREEENGRGNFPPRFSGLQFPNYSSELNVNALELDDSALYLCASSLDGTGGGGQTQYFGPGTRLLVL.